One T cell receptor (beta chain) is described in this entry. The data were taken from a study of blood T cell repertoires in COVID-19. Study-level background: The origin of the acute and convalescent COVID-19 samples was the United States, Italy and Spain.

Sequencing used immunoSEQ multiplex PCR; TCRdb keeps in-frame clones, though not all of them. The repertoire holds about 260,000 clones, around 90% seen once, with roughly 4.3% in the top ten. Enrolled through a virtual design, the participants were between about 18 and 100 years of age and came from 24 US areas. The sequence derives from a woman in her 30s with acute COVID-19. Source material: PBMCs or T cells enriched from blood (not recorded which).

The CDR3 region is CASSLDRGETQYF. Written as DNA, the CDR3 is TGTGCCAGCAGCTTAGACAGGGGGGAGACCCAGTACTTC. The chain uses TRBV11-2 and TRBJ2-5; 7 bases fit TRBD1. The CDR3 extends over 13 amino acids. V dropped 0 bases and J dropped 5; count of bases not matched to a gene: 0. The V gene's germline CDR1 is SGHAT and CDR2 FQNNGV.